One sample yielded the 2 T cell receptor beta chains listed below, sequenced in a study of Graves' ophthalmopathy and Graves' hyperthyroidism. Amplified TCR beta CDR3 regions were obtained using RNA transcripts as template. In the first round, RT-PCR was carried out with HTBI primers, and a multiplex PCR formed the second round. One entry per CDR3 protein, called by TCRdb with MiXCR from the multiplex PCR reads. The sample has 660,000 or so distinct CDR3 sequences; 35% to 45% are singletons. The material sequenced was peripheral blood. The receptors shown here come from an adult man with Graves' ophthalmopathy.

This clonotype showed up just a few times. The chain links TRBV11-2 to TRBJ1-2, with D possibly being TRBD1 (6 bases). V lost 5 bases, J lost 4 bases, and 14 bases lay in between. The CDR3 has 14 amino acids. Looked up from germline, CDR1 is SGHAT and CDR2 is FQNNGV. CDR3 in amino acids: CASSDITGFYGYTF. CDR3 nucleotide sequence: TGTGCCAGCAGCGATATTACAGGGTTCTATGGCTACACCTTC. Filled out from reference TRBV11-2 and TRBJ1-2, the complete variable domain reads EAGVAQSPRYKIIEKRQSVAFWCNPISGHATLYWYQQILGQGPKLLIQFQNNGVVDDSQLPKDRFSAERLKGVDSTLKIQPAKLEDSAVYLCASSDITGFYGYTFGSGTRLTVV.

Only a few counts were recorded for this clonotype. The chain links TRBV5-1 to TRBJ2-7; possible D gene TRBD1, 6 bases. Germline lookup yields CDR1 SGHRS and CDR2 YFSETQ. V lost 3 bases, J lost 8 bases, and 12 bases lay in between. The CDR3 runs to 12 residues. The CDR3 protein is CASSWDQGKQYF. DNA for the CDR3: TGCGCCAGCAGCTGGGATCAGGGGAAGCAGTACTTC.